This T cell receptor (beta chain) was identified during a study of T cells after yellow fever vaccination. This clonotype was counted at least ten times. The antigen remains undetermined. TCRdb re-analysed the 5' RACE reads in MiXCR, keeping a single row per CDR3 protein. The table includes about 310,000 distinct CDR3 sequences, roughly 3.5% detected once. Study conclusions and caveats: Abundant clonotypes from the bulk population could contaminate FACS-sorted repertoires. Reappearance after the booster was seen for most primary-vaccination clones, at roughly 96% CD4 and 75% to 90% CD8.

This TCR was recovered from a man between 18 and 35 years old who received the YFV17D yellow fever vaccine. The starting material was PBMCs, obtained on the day of the yellow fever booster vaccination.

The chain's CDR3 is CSASARSYNEQFF. In nucleotides, the CDR3 is TGCAGTGCTAGCGCCCGCTCCTACAATGAGCAGTTCTTC. V and J are TRBV20-1 and TRBJ2-1; no clear D gene. There are 13 residues in the CDR3. V lost 3 bases and J 0 bases, leaving 6 bases between the germline ends. CDR1 and CDR2 (germline): DFQATT, SNEGSKA (reference sequence).